This TCR beta chain was retrieved from a study of identical twins. TCRdb passed the 5' RACE reads through MiXCR, listing each CDR3 protein once. The table includes more than 600,000 distinct CDR3 sequences, around a sixth detected once. Study-wide points: A lower insertion count was a feature of abundant cord blood beta clonotypes, with no such feature in memory repertoires.

This clonotype was detected only a few times. As yet, its antigen is unknown. The same data also went into a second study, on T cells expressing NK-cell markers. From that study: Investigators obtained TCR beta repertoires from sorted CD3+CD56+NKG2C+, CD3+CD56+NKG2C- and CD3+CD56-NKG2C+ T cells.

The specimen was PBMCs. The TCR originated in a woman younger than 30 in good health.

CDR3 sequence: CASTFNRVGADTQYF. The CDR3 nucleotides are TGTGCCAGCACCTTTAACAGGGTTGGGGCAGATACGCAGTATTTT. This chain uses TRBV12-3 or TRBV12-4 with TRBJ2-3, with D possibly being TRBD1 (6 bases). V gave up 7 bases and J gave up 4 bases, with 18 bases separating them. CDR3 length: 15 residues.